These 2 T cell receptor beta chains were sequenced from one sample in a study of human T cells and chemical hapten exposure. Time point given: pre-sensitization, week 0. Treatment of the sample: therapeutic diphenylcyclopropenone sensitization with weekly scalp DPC. Each CDR3 protein is one row after TCRdb ran MiXCR on the RACE reads. The sample holds 250,000 or so distinct CDR3 sequences, approximately 8% seen once. Sequenced here: whole blood, sampled in connection with sensitization to the hapten diphenylcyclopropenone (DPC). The receptors shown here come from a man aged 18 to 35 with alopecia areata. Some clones in this sample may be carry-over from other donors' samples.

This clonotype was counted many times. Here the CDR3 reads CASSQGTGGLGSGNTIYF. As DNA, the CDR3 is TGTGCCAGCAGCCAAGGGACAGGGGGCTTGGGCTCTGGAAACACCATATATTTT. The chain is built from TRBV4-2 and TRBJ1-3; TRBD1 agrees at 11 bases. This CDR3 has 18 amino acids. The J segment lost 0 bases and the V segment lost 1 base, leaving 5 bases of the junction unmatched. From germline, CDR1 is LGHNA and CDR2 YNFKEQ.

The chain employs TRBV18 and TRBJ1-4, with unresolved D. Germline V gene lookup returns CDR1 KGHSH and CDR2 LQKENI. The V and J ends lost 0 bases and 0 bases respectively, with 8 bases between them. The CDR3 extends over 16 amino acids. The CDR3 spells CASSPPGAATNEKLFF. CDR3 DNA: TGTGCCAGCTCACCACCTGGCGCAGCAACTAATGAAAAACTGTTTTTT.